This is a list of T cell receptor beta chains from one sample in a study of blood T cell repertoires in COVID-19. TCRdb's table, derived via immunoSEQ multiplex PCR, lists solely in-frame clones and lacks some. The profile shows around 220,000 clones, 90% of them singletons. Sequencing used PBMCs or T cells enriched from blood (not recorded which). The source of these receptors is a man aged 25 to 40 who had been exposed to COVID-19. Each CDR3 is given with its conserved first and last residue. A D gene is named only where the DNA matches it firmly. The size of a clone is reported for some rows only, either as once, few or many, or as a class for expanded clones.

d_gene: NA; j_gene: TRBJ2-3; v_gene: TRBV7-3; abundance: NA; CDR3nt: TGTGCCAGCAGCCAGGAGGGAGTTACAGATACGCAGTATTTT; CDR3aa: CASSQEGVTDTQYF
d_gene: NA; j_gene: TRBJ2-1; v_gene: TRBV7-2; abundance: NA; CDR3nt: TGTGCCAGCAGCTTCAGGGGCTCCTACAATGAGCAGTTCTTC; CDR3aa: CASSFRGSYNEQFF
d_gene: NA; j_gene: TRBJ2-3; v_gene: TRBV5-1; abundance: once; CDR3nt: TGCGCCAGCAGCTTTGGGGGGGCTGTGGATACGCAGTATTTT; CDR3aa: CASSFGGAVDTQYF
d_gene: NA; j_gene: TRBJ1-1; v_gene: TRBV2; abundance: NA; CDR3nt: TGTGCCAGCGGGGCAGCTAATGAAGCTTTCTTT; CDR3aa: CASGAANEAFF
d_gene: TRBD2; j_gene: TRBJ2-1; v_gene: TRBV11-2; abundance: few; CDR3nt: TGTGCCAGCAGCCTCCAGCGGGGGGAGCAGTTCTTC; CDR3aa: CASSLQRGEQFF
d_gene: NA; j_gene: TRBJ2-2; v_gene: TRBV2; abundance: once; CDR3nt: TGTGCCAGCAGTGAAAACCGGGGGGGGGAGCTGTTTTTT; CDR3aa: CASSENRGGELFF
d_gene: NA; j_gene: TRBJ2-5; v_gene: TRBV7-8; abundance: NA; CDR3nt: TGTGCCAGCAGCTTAGGAAGCAGAAAGAGGGAGACCCAGTACTTC; CDR3aa: CASSLGSRKRETQYF
d_gene: NA; j_gene: TRBJ1-6; v_gene: TRBV7-8; abundance: NA; CDR3nt: TGTGCCAGCAGCTTAGCTCGGGGTTTCAATTCACCCCTCCACTTT; CDR3aa: CASSLARGFNSPLHF
d_gene: TRBD2; j_gene: TRBJ2-5; v_gene: TRBV19; abundance: NA; CDR3nt: TGTGCCAGTAGTCGAATAAGCGGGGGGGCCGGAGAGACCCAGTACTTC; CDR3aa: CASSRISGGAGETQYF
d_gene: NA; j_gene: TRBJ1-1; v_gene: TRBV6-2/TRBV6-3; abundance: NA; CDR3nt: TGTGCCAGCAGTACCGACCTAAACCGGGGTAACACTGAAGCTTTCTTT; CDR3aa: CASSTDLNRGNTEAFF
d_gene: NA; j_gene: TRBJ1-6; v_gene: TRBV4-3; abundance: NA; CDR3nt: TGCGCCAGCAGCCAGGCAGGGTATAATTCACCCCTCCACTTT; CDR3aa: CASSQAGYNSPLHF
d_gene: NA; j_gene: TRBJ1-1; v_gene: TRBV2; abundance: NA; CDR3nt: TGTGCCGGGGGGGAACGGACGAACACTGAAGCTTTCTTT; CDR3aa: CAGGERTNTEAFF
d_gene: NA; j_gene: TRBJ2-7; v_gene: TRBV7-2; abundance: NA; CDR3nt: TGTGCCAGCAGCTTTAGCGGCTCATACGAGCAGTACTTC; CDR3aa: CASSFSGSYEQYF
d_gene: NA; j_gene: TRBJ1-1; v_gene: TRBV29-1; abundance: NA; CDR3nt: TGCAGCGTTGTTCGACAGGATAAAAACACTGAAGCTTTCTTT; CDR3aa: CSVVRQDKNTEAFF
d_gene: TRBD1; j_gene: TRBJ1-6; v_gene: TRBV27; abundance: NA; CDR3nt: TGTGCCAGCAGCCCCGAGACAGGGGTCTTAGTCTCACCCCTCCACTTT; CDR3aa: CASSPETGVLVSPLHF
d_gene: NA; j_gene: TRBJ1-1; v_gene: TRBV19; abundance: NA; CDR3nt: TGTGCCAGTAGTATAGTGGTTGGACAGAACACTGAAGCTTTCTTT; CDR3aa: CASSIVVGQNTEAFF
d_gene: TRBD2; j_gene: TRBJ2-7; v_gene: TRBV20-1; abundance: NA; CDR3nt: TGCAGTGCTAGTGGACTAGCGGGGGCCACCTCCTACGAGCAGTACTTC; CDR3aa: CSASGLAGATSYEQYF
d_gene: TRBD1; j_gene: TRBJ2-7; v_gene: TRBV15; abundance: NA; CDR3nt: TGTGCCACCAGCAGTGGGGACAGGGTGAGTGAGCAGTACTTC; CDR3aa: CATSSGDRVSEQYF
d_gene: NA; j_gene: TRBJ2-1; v_gene: TRBV5-1; abundance: NA; CDR3nt: TGCGCCAGCAGCTTGGAAGGTACAGTCTTTGGGAATGAGCAGTTCTTC; CDR3aa: CASSLEGTVFGNEQFF
d_gene: TRBD1; j_gene: TRBJ2-1; v_gene: TRBV30; abundance: NA; CDR3nt: TGTGCCTGGAGTACAGACCCCGGACAGGGTGGTTTCGAGTTCTTC; CDR3aa: CAWSTDPGQGGFEFF
d_gene: TRBD1; j_gene: TRBJ1-3; v_gene: TRBV7-9; abundance: NA; CDR3nt: TGTGCCAGTTATAGGACAGGGGCTGGAAACACCATATATTTT; CDR3aa: CASYRTGAGNTIYF
d_gene: NA; j_gene: TRBJ2-6; v_gene: TRBV15; abundance: NA; CDR3nt: TGTGCCACGGGGGGTTTAAATTCTGGGGCCAACGTCCTGACTTTC; CDR3aa: CATGGLNSGANVLTF